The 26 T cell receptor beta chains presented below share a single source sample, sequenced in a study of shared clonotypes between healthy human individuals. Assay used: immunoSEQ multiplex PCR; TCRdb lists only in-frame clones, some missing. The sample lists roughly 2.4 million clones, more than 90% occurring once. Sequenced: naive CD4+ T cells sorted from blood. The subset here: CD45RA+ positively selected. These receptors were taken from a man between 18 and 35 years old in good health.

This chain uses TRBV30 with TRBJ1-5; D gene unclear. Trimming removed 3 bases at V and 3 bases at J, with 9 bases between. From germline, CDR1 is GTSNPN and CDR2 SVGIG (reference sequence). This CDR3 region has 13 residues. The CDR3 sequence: CAWSIGVNQPQHF. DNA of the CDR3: TGTGCCTGGAGCATCGGGGTCAATCAGCCCCAGCATTTT.

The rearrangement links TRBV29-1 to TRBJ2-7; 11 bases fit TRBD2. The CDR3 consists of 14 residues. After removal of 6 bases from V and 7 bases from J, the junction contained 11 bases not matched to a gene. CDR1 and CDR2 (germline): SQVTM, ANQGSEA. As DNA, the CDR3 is TGCAGCGTCGTAACTAGCGGGAGCCCCTTGGAGCAGTACTTC. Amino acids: CSVVTSGSPLEQYF.

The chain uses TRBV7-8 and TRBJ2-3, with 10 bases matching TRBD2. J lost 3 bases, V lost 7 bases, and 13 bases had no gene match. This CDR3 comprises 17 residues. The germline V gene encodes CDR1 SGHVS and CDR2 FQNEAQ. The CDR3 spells CASTHPASGRATDTQYF. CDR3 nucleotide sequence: TGTGCCAGCACGCACCCTGCTAGCGGGAGAGCAACAGATACGCAGTATTTT.

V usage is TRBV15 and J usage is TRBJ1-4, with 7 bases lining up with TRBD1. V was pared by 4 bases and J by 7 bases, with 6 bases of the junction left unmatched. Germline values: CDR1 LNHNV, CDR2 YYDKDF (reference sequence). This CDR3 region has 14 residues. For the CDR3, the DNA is TGTGCCACCAGCAAGATAAGACAGGGTGAAAAACTGTTTTTT. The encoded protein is CATSKIRQGEKLFF.

The chain's CDR3 is CASSQRAGELQQYF. In nucleotides, the CDR3 is TGTGCCAGCAGCCAACGGGCCGGAGAGCTCCAGCAGTACTTC. The V call is TRBV7-2, the J call TRBJ2-7; no reliable D call. CDR1 SGHTA and CDR2 FQGNSA come from the germline V gene. The CDR3 length is 14 residues. V was cut by 5 bases and J by 8 bases, with 19 bases left in between.

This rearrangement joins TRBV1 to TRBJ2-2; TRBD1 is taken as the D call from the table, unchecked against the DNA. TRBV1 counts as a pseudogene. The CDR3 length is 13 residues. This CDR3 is CTSSQGATGELFF. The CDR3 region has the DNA TGCACCAGCAGCCAGGGGGCCACCGGGGAGCTGTTTTTT.

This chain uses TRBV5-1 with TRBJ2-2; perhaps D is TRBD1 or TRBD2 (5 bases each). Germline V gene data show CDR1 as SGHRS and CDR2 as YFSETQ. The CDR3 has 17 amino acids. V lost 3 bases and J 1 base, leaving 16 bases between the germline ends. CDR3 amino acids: CASSSVRDALNTGELFF. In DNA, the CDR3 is TGCGCCAGCAGCTCAGTAAGGGACGCCTTGAACACCGGGGAGCTGTTTTTT.

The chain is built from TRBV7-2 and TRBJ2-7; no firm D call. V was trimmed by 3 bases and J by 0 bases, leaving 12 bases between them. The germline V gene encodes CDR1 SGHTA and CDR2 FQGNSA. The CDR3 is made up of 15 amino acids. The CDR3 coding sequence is TGTGCCAGCAGCTTTGATCCGGTGAGCTCCTACGAGCAGTACTTC. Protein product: CASSFDPVSSYEQYF.

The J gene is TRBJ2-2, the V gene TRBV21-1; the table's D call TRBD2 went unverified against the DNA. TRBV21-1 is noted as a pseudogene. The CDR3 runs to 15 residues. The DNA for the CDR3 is TGTGCCAGCAGCTCCCTAAAGATGAACACCGGGGAGCTGTTTTTT. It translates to CASSSLKMNTGELFF.

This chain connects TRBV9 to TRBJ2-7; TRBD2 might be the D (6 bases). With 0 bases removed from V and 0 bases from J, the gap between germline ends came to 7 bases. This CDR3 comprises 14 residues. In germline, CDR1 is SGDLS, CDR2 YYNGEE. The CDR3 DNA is TGTGCCAGCAGCGTAGCTAGCGTCTCCTACGAGCAGTACTTC. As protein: CASSVASVSYEQYF.

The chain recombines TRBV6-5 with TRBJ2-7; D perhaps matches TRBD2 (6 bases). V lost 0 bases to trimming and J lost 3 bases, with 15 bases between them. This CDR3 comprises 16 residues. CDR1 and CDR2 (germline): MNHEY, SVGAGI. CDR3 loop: CASSYSRASEGYEQYF. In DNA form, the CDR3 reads TGTGCCAGCAGTTACTCGAGGGCTAGCGAGGGCTACGAGCAGTACTTC.

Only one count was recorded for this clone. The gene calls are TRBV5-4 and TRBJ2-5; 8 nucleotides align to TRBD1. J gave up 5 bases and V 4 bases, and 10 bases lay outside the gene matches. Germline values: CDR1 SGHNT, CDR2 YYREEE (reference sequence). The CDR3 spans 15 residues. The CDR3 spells CASSPGQGRRETQYF. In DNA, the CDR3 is TGTGCCAGCAGCCCCGGACAGGGAAGACGGGAGACCCAGTACTTC.

The CDR3 loop is CASSLKGAATYGYTF. DNA of the CDR3: TGTGCCAGCAGCTTAAAGGGGGCGGCGACCTATGGCTACACCTTC. This chain uses TRBV7-9 with TRBJ1-2, with TRBD1 identical over 7 bases. Losses at the gene ends were 2 bases for V and 4 bases for J; bases not matched to a gene: 7. Looked up from germline, CDR1 is SEHNR and CDR2 is FQNEAQ (reference sequence). This CDR3 is 15 amino acids long.

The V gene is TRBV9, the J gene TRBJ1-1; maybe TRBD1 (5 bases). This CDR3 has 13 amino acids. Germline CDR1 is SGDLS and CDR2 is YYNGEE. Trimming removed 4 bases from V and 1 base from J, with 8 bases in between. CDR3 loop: CASSSDRNTEAFF. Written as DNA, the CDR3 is TGTGCCAGCAGCAGTGACAGGAACACTGAAGCTTTCTTT.

The CDR3 here is CASSIGTGVESPLHF. The CDR3, as DNA: TGTGCCAGTAGTATAGGCACAGGGGTAGAGTCACCCCTCCACTTT. V is TRBV19 and J is TRBJ1-6, with 7 nucleotides matching TRBD1. The CDR3 sequence is 15 residues long. The ends lost 1 base at V and 10 bases at J; junction bases unmatched: 7. The germline gives CDR1 LNHDA, CDR2 SQIVND (reference sequence). Supplemented by reference TRBV19 and TRBJ1-6, the full variable domain reads DGGITQSPKYLFRKEGQNVTLSCEQNLNHDAMYWYRQDPGQGLRLIYYSQIVNDFQKGDIAEGYSVSREKKESFPLTVTSAQKNPTAFYLCASSIGTGVESPLHFGNGTRLTVT.

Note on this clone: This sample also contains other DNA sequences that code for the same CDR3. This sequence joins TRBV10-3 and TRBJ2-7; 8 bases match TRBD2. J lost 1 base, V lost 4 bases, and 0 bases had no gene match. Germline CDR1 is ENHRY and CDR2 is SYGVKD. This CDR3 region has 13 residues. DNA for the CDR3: TGTGCCATCAGTGTAGCGGGGTCCTACGAGCAGTACTTC. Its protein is CAISVAGSYEQYF.

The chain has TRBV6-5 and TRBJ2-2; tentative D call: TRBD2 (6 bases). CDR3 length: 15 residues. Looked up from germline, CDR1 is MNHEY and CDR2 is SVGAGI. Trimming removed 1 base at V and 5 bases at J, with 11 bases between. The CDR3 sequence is CASSYFGTGTGELFF. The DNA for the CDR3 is TGTGCCAGCAGTTACTTCGGGACTGGGACCGGGGAGCTGTTTTTT.

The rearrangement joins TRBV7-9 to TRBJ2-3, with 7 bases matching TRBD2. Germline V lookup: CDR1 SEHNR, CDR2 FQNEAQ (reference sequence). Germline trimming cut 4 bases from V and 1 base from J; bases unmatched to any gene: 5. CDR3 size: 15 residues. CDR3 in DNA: TGTGCCAGCAGCTATACTAGCGTGGGCACAGATACGCAGTATTTT. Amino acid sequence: CASSYTSVGTDTQYF.

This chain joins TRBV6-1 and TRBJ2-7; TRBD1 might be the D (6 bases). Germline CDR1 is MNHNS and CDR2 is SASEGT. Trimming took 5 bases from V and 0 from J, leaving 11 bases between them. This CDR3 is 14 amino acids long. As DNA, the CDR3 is TGTGCCAGCAGTTCCCGGGACATCTCCTACGAGCAGTACTTC. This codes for CASSSRDISYEQYF.

The CDR3 region is CASSFQLAGTYEQYF. CDR3 in DNA: TGTGCCAGCAGCTTCCAACTAGCGGGGACCTACGAGCAGTACTTC. This chain connects TRBV7-2 to TRBJ2-7; TRBD2 matches 10 bases. The CDR3 runs to 15 residues. CDR1 and CDR2 from the germline V gene are SGHTA and FQGNSA. V shed 3 bases and J 2 bases; nucleotides not matched to a gene: 4.

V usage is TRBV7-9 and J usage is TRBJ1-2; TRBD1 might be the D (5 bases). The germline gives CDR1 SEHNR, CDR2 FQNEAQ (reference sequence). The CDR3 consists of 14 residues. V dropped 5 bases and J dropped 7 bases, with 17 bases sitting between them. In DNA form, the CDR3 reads TGTGCCAGCAGCGTCCTCGGGGCAGGGATTGGCTACACCTTC. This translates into CASSVLGAGIGYTF.

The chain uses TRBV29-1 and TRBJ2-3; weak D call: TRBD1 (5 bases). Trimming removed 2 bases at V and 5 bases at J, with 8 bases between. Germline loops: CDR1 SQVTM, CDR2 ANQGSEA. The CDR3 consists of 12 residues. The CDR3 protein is CSVELGVDTQYF. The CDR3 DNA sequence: TGCAGCGTTGAACTAGGGGTAGATACGCAGTATTTT.

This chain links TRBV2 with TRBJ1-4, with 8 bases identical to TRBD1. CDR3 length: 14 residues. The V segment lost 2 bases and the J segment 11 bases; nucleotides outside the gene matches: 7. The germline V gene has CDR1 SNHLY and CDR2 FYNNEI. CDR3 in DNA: TGTGCCAGCAGTGAACCCGGACAGGGTGGGAAACTGTTTTTT. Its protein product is CASSEPGQGGKLFF.

The CDR3 spells CASSYVQGSEQYF. The CDR3 DNA follows: TGTGCCAGCAGCTATGTACAGGGGAGCGAGCAGTACTTC. V is TRBV5-6 and J is TRBJ2-7; 7 bases fit TRBD1. This CDR3 has 13 amino acids. Germline V gene data show CDR1 as SGHDT and CDR2 as YYEEEE. V was pared by 3 bases and J by 6 bases, with 6 bases of the junction left unmatched. The full variable domain, rest sourced from reference TRBV5-6 and TRBJ2-7, is DAGVTQSPTHLIKTRGQQVTLRCSPKSGHDTVSWYQQALGQGPQFIFQYYEEEERQRGNFPDRFSGHQFPNYSSELNVNALLLGDSALYLCASSYVQGSEQYFGPGTRLTVT.

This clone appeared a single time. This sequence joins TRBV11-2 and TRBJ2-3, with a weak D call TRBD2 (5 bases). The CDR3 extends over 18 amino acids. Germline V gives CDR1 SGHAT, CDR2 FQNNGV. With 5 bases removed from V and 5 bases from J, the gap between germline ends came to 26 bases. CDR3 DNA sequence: TGTGCCAGCAGCAACCGACTATTCGAATTAGGTCCGGTAGATACGCAGTATTTT. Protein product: CASSNRLFELGPVDTQYF.

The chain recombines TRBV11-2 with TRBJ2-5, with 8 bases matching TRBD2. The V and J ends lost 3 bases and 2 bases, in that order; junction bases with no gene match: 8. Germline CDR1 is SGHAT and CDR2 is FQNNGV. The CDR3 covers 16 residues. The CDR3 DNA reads TGTGCCAGCAGCTTTACCACCGGGACTAGACAAGAGACCCAGTACTTC. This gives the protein CASSFTTGTRQETQYF.